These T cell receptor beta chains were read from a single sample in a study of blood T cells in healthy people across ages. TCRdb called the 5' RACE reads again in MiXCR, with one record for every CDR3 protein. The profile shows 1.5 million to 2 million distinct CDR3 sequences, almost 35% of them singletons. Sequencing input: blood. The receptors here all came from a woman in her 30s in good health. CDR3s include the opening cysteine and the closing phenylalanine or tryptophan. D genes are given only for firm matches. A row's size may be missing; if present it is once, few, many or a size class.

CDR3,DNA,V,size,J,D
CSGFRKETQYF,TGCAGTGGGTTCAGGAAAGAGACCCAGTACTTC,TRBV20-1,many,TRBJ2-5,-
CASSLTDRAYEQYF,TGTGCCAGCAGTTTAACGGACAGGGCCTACGAGCAGTACTTC,TRBV27,many,TRBJ2-7,TRBD1
CASRSLGTSGGTSYEQYF,TGTGCCAGCAGGAGCCTCGGGACTAGCGGGGGGACATCCTACGAGCAGTACTTC,TRBV12-3/TRBV12-4,many,TRBJ2-7,TRBD2
CAWSVHGAPSYNEQFF,TGTGCCTGGAGTGTACACGGAGCACCCTCCTACAATGAGCAGTTCTTC,TRBV30,-,TRBJ2-1,-
CASSLVTRLNTEAFF,TGTGCCAGCAGCTTAGTAACACGGCTGAACACTGAAGCTTTCTTT,TRBV7-2,-,TRBJ1-1,-
CASSQDRGIDTQYF,TGTGCCAGCAGCCAGGACAGGGGGATAGATACGCAGTATTTT,TRBV7-6,-,TRBJ2-3,TRBD1
CASSQGGLAGGLGDTQYF,TGTGCCAGCAGCCAAGGGGGACTAGCGGGGGGGCTTGGAGATACGCAGTATTTT,TRBV3-1,-,TRBJ2-3,TRBD2
CASSVAGKDTGELFF,TGCGCCAGCAGCGTGGCAGGGAAGGACACCGGGGAGCTGTTTTTT,TRBV5-1,-,TRBJ2-2,-
CASGLTGELFF,TGTGCCAGCGGACTCACCGGGGAGCTGTTTTTT,TRBV9,-,TRBJ2-2,-
CASTDRDYGYTF,TGTGCCAGCACGGACAGGGACTATGGCTACACCTTC,TRBV12-3/TRBV12-4,many,TRBJ1-2,TRBD1
CASSRDRGQGLYEQYF,TGCGCCAGCAGCCGGGATAGGGGACAGGGGTTATACGAGCAGTACTTC,TRBV4-1,-,TRBJ2-7,TRBD1
CASSRDRQSDSPLHF,TGTGCCAGCAGTCGGGACAGGCAGTCGGATTCACCCCTCCACTTT,TRBV3-1,-,TRBJ1-6,TRBD1
CASSQDWTSGDPYNEQFF,TGTGCCAGCAGCCAAGATTGGACTAGCGGGGACCCCTACAATGAGCAGTTCTTC,TRBV14,-,TRBJ2-1,TRBD2
CSARDRTVNTEAFF,TGCAGTGCTAGAGATAGGACGGTGAACACTGAAGCTTTCTTT,TRBV20-1,-,TRBJ1-1,-
CSARVVGRGGREQFF,TGCAGTGCTAGAGTAGTGGGGCGGGGGGGCCGTGAGCAGTTCTTC,TRBV20-1,few,TRBJ2-1,TRBD2
CASSLGLLAGGGNEQFF,TGCGCCAGCAGCTTGGGCCTTCTGGCGGGAGGGGGCAATGAGCAGTTCTTC,TRBV5-1,few,TRBJ2-1,TRBD2
CASRAGINQPQHF,TGTGCCAGCAGAGCAGGGATCAATCAGCCCCAGCATTTT,TRBV2,few,TRBJ1-5,-
CASSQVSRGGRGEQFF,TGCGCCAGCAGCCAAGTCTCCCGGGGGGGCCGGGGTGAGCAGTTCTTC,TRBV4-3,-,TRBJ2-1,TRBD2
CSVAPSGAGELFF,TGCAGCGTTGCTCCATCAGGGGCCGGGGAGCTGTTTTTT,TRBV29-1,few,TRBJ2-2,-
CASSRRREGKETQYF,TGTGCCAGCAGCCGTAGGCGGGAGGGAAAAGAGACCCAGTACTTC,TRBV3-1,few,TRBJ2-5,TRBD2
CASSPLQGTTQYF,TGTGCCAGCAGCCCCCTACAGGGGACTACGCAGTATTTT,TRBV7-6,few,TRBJ2-3,TRBD1
CASSSPQKTGSYEQYF,TGTGCCAGCAGTTCACCCCAGAAGACAGGGTCCTACGAGCAGTACTTC,TRBV12-3/TRBV12-4,few,TRBJ2-7,TRBD1
CASSVVAPTQTSGVNEQFF,TGTGCCAGCAGCGTAGTGGCGCCAACCCAGACTAGCGGGGTCAATGAGCAGTTCTTC,TRBV9,-,TRBJ2-1,TRBD2
CASSLWPSGDEQYF,TGCGCCAGCAGCTTGTGGCCTAGCGGTGACGAGCAGTACTTC,TRBV5-1,few,TRBJ2-7,TRBD2
CSAARDRAGYEQYF,TGCAGTGCTGCCCGGGACAGGGCGGGCTACGAGCAGTACTTC,TRBV20-1,many,TRBJ2-7,TRBD1
CASSPPGREGKAFF,TGCGCCAGCAGCCCCCCGGGGAGGGAAGGCAAAGCTTTCTTT,TRBV10-2,-,TRBJ1-1,-